The rows below give T cell receptor beta chains drawn from one sample of a study of blood T cell repertoires in COVID-19. Assay used: immunoSEQ multiplex PCR; TCRdb lists only in-frame clones, some missing. Counted here are more than 95,000 clones, about 85% occurring once; the ten biggest clones make up 25% to 30%. Sample: peripheral blood. These TCRs come from a woman older than 75 with acute or convalescent COVID-19. The CDR3 runs from the conserved cysteine through the conserved F or W. Not all rows give a size; the values are once, few, many and, for expanded clones, a class.

len | v_gene | abundance | CDR3aa
15 | TRBV3-1/TRBV3-2 | NA | CASSQALGTWETQYF
17 | TRBV18 | NA | CASSPGTGSRRDYGYTF
14 | TRBV19 | few | CASSGAGAGNTIYF
15 | TRBV5-4 | NA | CASSFLGLAGNEQFF
14 | TRBV3-1/TRBV3-2 | NA | CASSQGLSQETQYF
15 | TRBV6-5 | NA | CASSRPRRSPGELFF
15 | TRBV7-2 | NA | CASTTRVQGTTEAFF
14 | TRBV6-5 | NA | CASSIQGNVSPLHF
17 | TRBV5-1 | NA | CASSLGLGGSSGNTIYF
15 | TRBV19 | NA | CASSVSATGLNTIYF
13 | TRBV10-1 | once | CASGPGSADTQYF
20 | TRBV4-1 | once | CASSPTRPQATITLNTEAFF
12 | TRBV2 | NA | CASSGLNYGYTF
16 | TRBV7-8 | once | CASSLVAGTGNNEQFF
13 | TRBV18 | NA | CASSSDRGPPLHF
14 | TRBV12-5 | once | CASGLGSRQETQYF
14 | TRBV4-1 | NA | CASSQETSNYGYTF
16 | TRBV15 | NA | CATSRDKVTGEYGYTF
13 | TRBV7-3 | NA | CASSADTNYGYTF
15 | TRBV7-9 | few | CASSLGLLLNSPLHF
15 | TRBV7-6 | NA | CASSPGTGSSYEQYF
14 | TRBV28 | NA | CASSPGTGFSPLHF
17 | TRBV3-1/TRBV3-2 | NA | CASSQLGEGIPPGELFF
15 | TRBV7-9 | NA | CASSLFKGQGDIQYF
13 | TRBV11-3 | NA | CASSLAGFNEQFF
13 | TRBV7-8 | NA | CASSPGVLVGYTF
13 | TRBV27 | NA | CASSLSGVNRAFF
14 | TRBV5-4 | NA | CASSLQGTNQPQHF
15 | TRBV7-2 | NA | CASSLARAGYNEQFF
14 | TRBV6-4 | NA | CASSDGRSTDTQYF
18 | TRBV5-1 | few | CASSLVRGLGPNTGELFF
14 | TRBV2 | NA | CASSARGGAVELFF
14 | TRBV13 | NA | CASSFRGSNQPQHF
14 | TRBV27 | NA | CASSLIGQGQPQHF
15 | TRBV4-1 | NA | CASTPGQGFSGELFF
13 | TRBV6-1 | NA | CASSEVDRLKAFF
16 | TRBV4-1 | NA | CASSQGFRVTNEKLFF
14 | TRBV5-1 | NA | CASSPTSVNYGYTF
14 | TRBV7-8 | few | CASSLQGGWSEAFF
14 | TRBV24-1 | NA | CATSLQVDGETQYF
12 | TRBV6-5 | NA | CAKGFGTDTQYF
14 | TRBV6-4 | NA | CASSEAGRTDTQYF
13 | TRBV19 | NA | CASSQYSNQPQHF
15 | TRBV5-1 | NA | CASSPGRATNYGYTF
14 | TRBV5-1 | NA | CASSLVQGLTEAFF